The 8 T cell receptor beta chains reported below all come from one sample, sequenced in a study of CD8+ T cells in alopecia areata. The sequencing template was cDNA reverse transcribed from extracted RNA. Only in-frame clones appear in the TCRdb table, and some are missing; sequencing was by immunoSEQ multiplex PCR. In the table there are 150,000 to 250,000 clones, 58% of which are singletons. Described treatment: oral pan-JAK inhibitor, 5-10 mg twice daily. The specimen comprised CD4+ T cells sorted from blood, sampled at week 24, from a patient treated with tofacitinib. These receptors came from a human donor with alopecia areata.

This chain's CDR3 is CASSQLAGVPKNIQYF. The CDR3 DNA follows: TGCGCCAGCAGCCAGCTAGCGGGAGTTCCTAAAAACATTCAGTACTTC. The chain carries TRBV4-1 and TRBJ2-4, with 10 positions matching TRBD2. Trimming at V came to 3 bases and at J to 4 bases, leaving 6 bases not matched to a gene. The germline V gene encodes CDR1 MGHRA and CDR2 YSYEKL. The CDR3 loop spans 16 amino acids.

The CDR3 DNA follows: TGTGCCAGCAGTAGAAGGCAGGGGGCAGGAGATACGCAGTATTTT. This encodes CASSRRQGAGDTQYF. V and J are TRBV27 and TRBJ2-3; 8 bases are shared with TRBD1. CDR3 length: 15 amino acids. After removal of 5 bases from V and 5 bases from J, the junction contained 9 bases not matched to a gene. The germline V gene has CDR1 MNHEY and CDR2 SMNVEV (reference sequence).

About this clone: Additional DNA sequences in this sample encode the identical CDR3. The chain is built from TRBV30 and TRBJ2-3; D unclear. The CDR3 is made up of 13 amino acids. Germline V gene data show CDR1 as GTSNPN and CDR2 as SVGIG (reference sequence). The V end was cut by 1 base, the J end by 1 base, with 6 bases between. The CDR3 bases are TGTGCCTGGAGTGCTGGGGGCACAGATACGCAGTATTTT. It encodes CAWSAGGTDTQYF.

The chain joins TRBV5-6 to TRBJ2-1, with D hard to call. Germline CDR1 reads SGHDT; CDR2 reads YYEEEE. This CDR3 is 14 amino acids long. Trimming took off 0 bases at V and 3 bases at J, with 7 bases between the two ends. CDR3 in DNA: TGTGCCAGCAGCTTGGAAAGGTTCTACAATGAGCAGTTCTTC. This translates into CASSLERFYNEQFF.

This chain joins TRBV18 and TRBJ1-5; D not resolved. Germline CDR1 reads KGHSH; CDR2 reads LQKENI. This CDR3 contains 15 residues. V was pared by 1 base and J by 5 bases, with 12 bases between. The CDR3 region has the DNA TGTGCCAGCTCACCACGGGCCGATACCGATCAGCCCCAGCATTTT. Its protein is CASSPRADTDQPQHF.

This chain uses TRBV4-1 with TRBJ1-4; D remains unclear. Between the trimmed V and J ends, which lost 3 bases and 6 bases, there was a span of 17 bases. Germline V gene lookup returns CDR1 MGHRA and CDR2 YSYEKL. The CDR3 runs to 16 residues. CDR3 residues: CASSQAEAHAYEKLFF. The CDR3 region has the DNA TGCGCCAGCAGCCAGGCCGAGGCACATGCCTATGAAAAACTGTTTTTT.

J is TRBJ2-6 and V is TRBV5-4; D remains ambiguous. Germline lookup yields CDR1 SGHNT and CDR2 YYREEE (reference sequence). Between the trimmed V and J ends, which lost 0 bases and 4 bases, there was a span of 8 bases. This CDR3 region has 15 residues. Here the CDR3 DNA reads TGTGCCAGCAGCTTGGTGGGGAACGGGGCCAACGTCCTGACTTTC. This sequence encodes CASSLVGNGANVLTF. Combining the CDR3 with reference TRBV5-4 and TRBJ2-6 gives the whole variable domain ETGVTQSPTHLIKTRGQQVTLRCSSQSGHNTVSWYQQALGQGPQFIFQYYREEENGRGNFPPRFSGLQFPNYSSELNVNALELDDSALYLCASSLVGNGANVLTFGAGSRLTVL.

V gene TRBV5-6 combines with J gene TRBJ2-5; 12 bases agree with TRBD2. V trimming: 3 bases; J trimming: 3 bases; junction bases outside the gene matches: 3. This CDR3 comprises 15 residues. Germline values: CDR1 SGHDT, CDR2 YYEEEE. CDR3 residues: CASSWGLAGEETQYF. CDR3 in DNA: TGTGCCAGCAGCTGGGGACTAGCGGGCGAAGAGACCCAGTACTTC.